A selection of T cell receptor beta chains follows, all from one sample in a study of identical twins' blood T cells. MiXCR was run by TCRdb on the 5' RACE reads, yielding one entry per CDR3 protein. The top ten hold roughly 5.5% of the sample, which has 300,000 to 400,000 distinct CDR3 sequences, over 25% seen once. What was sequenced was PBMCs. These receptors came from a woman between 18 and 55 years old in good health. The CDR3 runs from the conserved cysteine through the conserved F or W. A D gene is named only where the DNA matches it firmly. Clone size is not always given. Where it is, it says once, few, many or a class for expanded clones.

size	V	D	J	DNA	CDR3
-	TRBV6-2/TRBV6-3	-	TRBJ1-5	TGTGCCAGCAGGACTCACTCGGGGGCAAGAAATCAGCCCCAGCATTTT	CASRTHSGARNQPQHF
many	TRBV11-2	-	TRBJ2-5	TGTGCCAGCAGCTTATTAGGACTAACTGACCAAGAGACCCAGTACTTC	CASSLLGLTDQETQYF
few	TRBV19	TRBD1	TRBJ1-5	TGTGCCAGTAGTTCGGGACAGGGTTTTCAGCCCCAGCATTTT	CASSSGQGFQPQHF
few	TRBV27	-	TRBJ1-5	TGTGCCAGCAGTCCCATTAGGGCCGGGAGTCAGCCCCAGCATTTT	CASSPIRAGSQPQHF
-	TRBV19	-	TRBJ1-2	TGTGCCAGCGCTGAGGGATTGCATGGCTACACCTTC	CASAEGLHGYTF
few	TRBV10-3	TRBD1	TRBJ2-1	TGTGCCATCAGGACTCAGGGGGCTCTCCCGTACTCCTACAATGAGCAGTTCTTC	CAIRTQGALPYSYNEQFF
-	TRBV20-1	-	TRBJ1-2	TGCAGTGCGCAGGACGACGTCGGCTACACCTTC	CSAQDDVGYTF
-	TRBV20-1	-	TRBJ1-5	TGCAGTGCTAGAAGGTTGGGTCAGCCCCAGCATTTT	CSARRLGQPQHF
-	TRBV19	-	TRBJ1-2	TGTGCCAGTATCCCTTTACAGGGAGGCGGTGGCTACACCTTC	CASIPLQGGGGYTF
many	TRBV5-1	-	TRBJ2-2	TGCGCCAGCAGCTCAATAGCAGACGGGGAGCTGTTTTTT	CASSSIADGELFF
-	TRBV5-1	-	TRBJ2-3	TGCGCCAGCAGCTTGGCCCAGGGGCCTTACCCTAGCACAGATACGCAGTATTTT	CASSLAQGPYPSTDTQYF
-	TRBV20-1	-	TRBJ2-5	TGCAGTGTTTACCGAACTCAGCAAGAGACCCAGTACTTC	CSVYRTQQETQYF
-	TRBV20-1	-	TRBJ1-4	TGCAGTGCTGAGACAGGTGGCGAAAAACTGTTTTTT	CSAETGGEKLFF
-	TRBV29-1	TRBD1	TRBJ1-2	TGCAGCGTTCCGGACAGGGGTGGCTACACCTTC	CSVPDRGGYTF
few	TRBV10-3	TRBD1	TRBJ2-7	TGTGCCATCATTCGGGGACAGGGGCTATACGAGCAGTACTTC	CAIIRGQGLYEQYF
few	TRBV27	TRBD2	TRBJ2-1	TGTGCCAGCAGCCGTGCTGGCGGGGGACACAATGAGCAGTTCTTC	CASSRAGGGHNEQFF
many	TRBV20-1	TRBD1	TRBJ1-6	TGCAGTGCTAGAGAAACAGGGGGCAATTCACCCCTCCACTTT	CSARETGGNSPLHF
few	TRBV2	-	TRBJ1-5	TGTGCCAGCAGAAATACAGGGCTTCAGCCCCAGCATTTT	CASRNTGLQPQHF
-	TRBV25-1	-	TRBJ1-1	TGTGCCAGCAGTGAAAAAGGACGGACTTTGAACACTGAAGCTTTCTTT	CASSEKGRTLNTEAFF
-	TRBV12-3/TRBV12-4	TRBD1	TRBJ2-7	TGTGCCAGCAGCTCCGGGACAGGGGGCATCTACGAGCAGTACTTC	CASSSGTGGIYEQYF
few	TRBV11-2	-	TRBJ1-1	TGTGCCAGCAGCACCCGGACAAGGGGGACCCTTATAAGTATGAACACTGAAGCTTTCTTT	CASSTRTRGTLISMNTEAFF
-	TRBV5-1	TRBD2	TRBJ2-7	TGCGCCAGCAGTGGTAGCGGGCTTTACGAGCAGTACTTC	CASSGSGLYEQYF
few	TRBV5-1	TRBD1	TRBJ2-7	TGCGCCAGCAGCTTTCAGACAGGGCACTACGAGCAGTACTTC	CASSFQTGHYEQYF
-	TRBV2	-	TRBJ2-7	TGTGCCAGCAGTCGGACCCTTTCCGGGGTAGAGCAGTACTTC	CASSRTLSGVEQYF
-	TRBV5-1	TRBD1	TRBJ1-6	TGCGCCAGCAGCCTCACCGTAGGACAGGAGGGGAATTCACCCCTCCACTTT	CASSLTVGQEGNSPLHF
-	TRBV7-9	-	TRBJ1-1	TGTGCCAGCAGCTTAGTGAGGTATGAAGCTTTCTTT	CASSLVRYEAFF
-	TRBV11-2	-	TRBJ1-6	TGTGCCAGCAGCCTGGACCCCGTGTCCCCTTATTCACCCCTCCACTTT	CASSLDPVSPYSPLHF
-	TRBV7-9	TRBD1	TRBJ1-1	TGTGCCAGCAGCATTACAGGGGTGGGGAACACTGAAGCTTTCTTT	CASSITGVGNTEAFF
many	TRBV18	-	TRBJ2-7	TGTGCCAGCTCTCCTGACGGGAACGAGCAGTACTTC	CASSPDGNEQYF
-	TRBV6-2/TRBV6-3	TRBD1	TRBJ2-5	TGTGCCAGCAGTTACTCGGTCGGGACAGGAGACGAGACCCAGTGCTTC	CASSYSVGTGDETQCF
-	TRBV4-3	-	TRBJ2-7	TGCGCCAGCAGCCAAATATTTTCGATGGGCAGGGCCTACGAGCAGTACTTC	CASSQIFSMGRAYEQYF
-	TRBV7-2	-	TRBJ1-4	TGTGCCAGCAGCTTAGGAGAGATACTGTTTTTT	CASSLGEILFF
-	TRBV10-3	-	TRBJ1-1	TGTGCCATCAGTGAGTGGGGGAGGTACACTGAAGCTTTCTTT	CAISEWGRYTEAFF
few	TRBV3-1	-	TRBJ1-4	TGTGCCAGCAGCCCGTGGACCGAATCAAACCAGGAAGTTTCTGAAAAACTGTTTTTT	CASSPWTESNQEVSEKLFF
many	TRBV18	-	TRBJ1-5	TGTGCCAGCTCATCAAAGACGGGGGGGTTGAATCAGCCCCAGCATTTT	CASSSKTGGLNQPQHF
many	TRBV5-1	-	TRBJ1-5	TGCGCCAGCAGCTTGGTAGGGCAGGGTCAGCCCCAGCATTTT	CASSLVGQGQPQHF
-	TRBV5-1	-	TRBJ2-3	TGCGCCAGCATCCACGAGGGGCACTGGGGAGGTACGCAGTATTTT	CASIHEGHWGGTQYF
-	TRBV7-8	-	TRBJ1-2	TGTGCCAGCAGCTTAGGCGGGTCCCGTTTCTATGGCTACACCTTC	CASSLGGSRFYGYTF
few	TRBV19	TRBD2	TRBJ2-2	TGTGCCGGAGGGACTAGCAACACCGGGGAGCTGGTTTTT	CAGGTSNTGELVF
few	TRBV6-5	TRBD2	TRBJ2-1	TGTGCCAGCAGCCCTTTTTTGACTAGCGGGTTTTTCTTC	CASSPFLTSGFFF
few	TRBV20-1	TRBD1	TRBJ1-5	TGCAGTGCTAGCCGGACAGGGTTCCCCTATAGCAATCAGCCCCAGCATTTT	CSASRTGFPYSNQPQHF
few	TRBV18	TRBD2	TRBJ2-7	TGTGCCAGCTCACCAGATGCTTCGGGGGGAGAGCAGTACTTC	CASSPDASGGEQYF
few	TRBV29-1	-	TRBJ1-1	TGCAGCGTTGAGGAAATTCGGGAAGCTTTCTTT	CSVEEIREAFF
-	TRBV6-2/TRBV6-3	-	TRBJ2-7	TGTGCCAGCAGGACCGGGAGTTTTCGGGAGCAGTACTTC	CASRTGSFREQYF
-	TRBV6-2/TRBV6-3	-	TRBJ1-2	TGTGCCAGCGGTTACCTTAAGGCCAGCTTC	CASGYLKASF
-	TRBV7-2	-	TRBJ1-3	TGTGCCAGCAGCCCTACTACAGGGCCCACCATATATTTT	CASSPTTGPTIYF
few	TRBV20-1	TRBD1	TRBJ1-1	TGCAGTGCCGCAGGGGGCGGCACTGAAGCTTTCTTT	CSAAGGGTEAFF
once	TRBV5-1	-	TRBJ2-7	TGCGCTAGCAGCTTGAGTATGGGCGGCACCTCCTACGAGCAGTACTTC	CASSLSMGGTSYEQYF
few	TRBV20-1	-	TRBJ2-3	TGCAGTGCTAGCCACGCCCTCACAGATACGCAGTATTTT	CSASHALTDTQYF
-	TRBV29-1	-	TRBJ2-7	TGCAGCGTTGCAAGGGCAGGGGAAACCTACGAGCAGTACTTC	CSVARAGETYEQYF
few	TRBV9	-	TRBJ2-7	TGTGCCAGCAGCCCCGAGCAGACCTCCTACGAGCAGTACTTC	CASSPEQTSYEQYF
many	TRBV12-3/TRBV12-4	-	TRBJ1-1	TGTGCCAGCAGTTTATCCAGGGGCTTCACTGAAGCTTTCTTT	CASSLSRGFTEAFF
many	TRBV20-1	TRBD1	TRBJ2-3	TGCAGTGCTAGAGCCTGGACAGGGGGCACAGATACGCAGTATTTT	CSARAWTGGTDTQYF
many	TRBV12-3/TRBV12-4	-	TRBJ2-1	TGTGCCAGCAGTCCACTAGGTCATGAGCAGTTCTTC	CASSPLGHEQFF
-	TRBV20-1	-	TRBJ2-3	TGCAGTGCTAGCAAGGCGGGGACAGATACGCAGTATTTT	CSASKAGTDTQYF
few	TRBV18	-	TRBJ1-1	TGTGCCAGCTCACCACTGGGTGGGACCACTGAAGCTTTCTTT	CASSPLGGTTEAFF
-	TRBV20-1	-	TRBJ1-5	TGCAGTGCCGAATTGGGAGATAATCAGCCCCAGCATTTT	CSAELGDNQPQHF